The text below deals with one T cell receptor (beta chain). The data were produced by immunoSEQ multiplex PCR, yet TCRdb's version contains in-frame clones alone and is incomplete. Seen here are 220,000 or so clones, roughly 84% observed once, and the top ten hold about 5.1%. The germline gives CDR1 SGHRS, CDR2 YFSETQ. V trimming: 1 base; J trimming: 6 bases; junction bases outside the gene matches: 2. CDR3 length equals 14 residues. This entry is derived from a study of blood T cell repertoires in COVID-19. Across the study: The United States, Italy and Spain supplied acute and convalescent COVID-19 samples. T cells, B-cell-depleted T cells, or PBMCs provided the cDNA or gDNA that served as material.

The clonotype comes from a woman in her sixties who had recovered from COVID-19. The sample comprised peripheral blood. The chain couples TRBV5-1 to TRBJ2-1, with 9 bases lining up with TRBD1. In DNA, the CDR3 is TGCGCCAGCAGCTTGCCGGACAGGGGCAATGAGCAGTTCTTC. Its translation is CASSLPDRGNEQFF.